The 6 T cell receptor beta chains below were found in one sample sequenced in a study of T cell clonality in common variable immunodeficiency. Clones were read by immunoSEQ multiplex PCR, and TCRdb kept only the in-frame ones, dropping some. The sample shows 40,000 to 50,000 clones, none of them appearing just once. Sequenced: peripheral blood mononuclear cells. These receptors all come from a person aged 18 to 75 in good health.

This clone showed up many times. Coverage ceases 3 residues before the CDR3 finishes, and the germline J gene fills in the end. The rearrangement uses TRBV13 and TRBJ2-3; 7 bases align to TRBD2. V lost 1 base, J lost 3 bases, and 1 base stayed unmatched. The CDR3 runs 14 residues. CDR1 PRHDT and CDR2 FYEKMQ come from the germline V gene (reference sequence). The sequenced part of the CDR3 DNA is TGTGCCAGCAGCTTAGCGGGGGGAACAGATACG. Translated: CASSLAGGTDT. From start to end, the CDR3 is CASSLAGGTDTQYF. The full variable domain, in which reference TRBV13 and TRBJ2-3 provide the parts outside the CDR3, is AAGVIQSPRHLIKEKRETATLKCYPIPRHDTVYWYQQGPGQDPQFLISFYEKMQSDKGSIPDRFSAQQFSDYHSELNMSSLELGDSALYFCASSLAGGTDTQYFGPGTRLTVL.

This clone was detected ten times or more. From the germline J gene comes the end of the CDR3, since the read stops 3 residues before it. This chain connects TRBV30 to TRBJ2-5; D not resolved. V lost 8 bases to trimming and J lost 4 bases, with 14 bases between them. CDR3 length: 12 amino acids. Germline V CDR1 and CDR2: GTSNPN, SVGIG (reference sequence). The CDR3 DNA, read in part, is TGTGCCGCCACCCGCCGAGGAGAGACC. Amino acid sequence: CAATRRGET. The CDR3 as a whole reads CAATRRGETQYF. The full variable domain, its missing parts supplied by reference TRBV30 and TRBJ2-5, is SQTIHQWPATLVQPVGSPLSLECTVEGTSNPNLYWYRQAAGRGLQLLFYSVGIGQISSEVPQNLSASRPQDRQFILSSKKLLLSDSGFYLCAATRRGETQYFGPGTRLLVL.

This clone was detected ten times or more. Coverage ceases 3 residues before the CDR3 finishes, and the germline J gene fills in the end. The chain employs TRBV5-1 and TRBJ1-2; D gene uncertain. V gave up 0 bases and J gave up 5 bases, with 8 bases separating them. The germline V gene encodes CDR1 SGHRS and CDR2 YFSETQ. CDR3 length equals 13 residues. The CDR3 DNA, read in part, is TGCGCCAGCAGCTTGGAAGTAGGGTATGGC. Its protein product is CASSLEVGYG. The entire CDR3 sequence reads CASSLEVGYGYTF.

Many counts were recorded for this clone. The read gets to within 3 residues of the CDR3 end, and the germline J gene fills in the rest. This chain joins TRBV15 and TRBJ2-1, with D uncertain. There are 12 residues in the CDR3. The V end lost 5 bases, the J end lost 6 bases, and 8 bases lay between the germline ends. Germline assignment: CDR1 LNHNV and CDR2 YYDKDF (reference sequence). This CDR3 is CATSSQGNEQFF. CDR3 bases read: TGTGCCACCAGCTCTCAAGGCAATGAG.

This clone turned up a few times. The read ends 3 residues shy of where the CDR3 ends; the end is completed using the germline J gene. V usage is TRBV6-4 and J usage is TRBJ1-2; 7 bases are shared with TRBD1. The CDR3 loop spans 13 amino acids. Germline V gives CDR1 MRHNA, CDR2 SNTAGT. The CDR3 region is CASSGDSTDTYTF. The CDR3 bases that were read are TGTGCCAGCAGTGGGGACAGCACAGATACC.

This clone was counted ten times or more. The missing CDR3 end, 3 residues past where the read stops, is filled in from the germline J gene. V gene TRBV19 combines with J gene TRBJ2-2; D possibly corresponds to TRBD1 (5 bases). The germline V gene has CDR1 LNHDA and CDR2 SQIVND (reference sequence). The CDR3 covers 16 residues. This CDR3 reads CASSMGRQGNNEKLFF. The CDR3 bases that were read are TGTGCCAGTAGTATGGGAAGGCAGGGAAATAATGAAAAG. Full variable domain (missing parts from reference TRBV19 and TRBJ2-2): DGGITQSPKYLFRKEGQNVTLSCEQNLNHDAMYWYRQDPGQGLRLIYYSQIVNDFQKGDIAEGYSVSREKKESFPLTVTSAQKNPTAFYLCASSMGRQGNNEKLFFGEGSRLTVL.